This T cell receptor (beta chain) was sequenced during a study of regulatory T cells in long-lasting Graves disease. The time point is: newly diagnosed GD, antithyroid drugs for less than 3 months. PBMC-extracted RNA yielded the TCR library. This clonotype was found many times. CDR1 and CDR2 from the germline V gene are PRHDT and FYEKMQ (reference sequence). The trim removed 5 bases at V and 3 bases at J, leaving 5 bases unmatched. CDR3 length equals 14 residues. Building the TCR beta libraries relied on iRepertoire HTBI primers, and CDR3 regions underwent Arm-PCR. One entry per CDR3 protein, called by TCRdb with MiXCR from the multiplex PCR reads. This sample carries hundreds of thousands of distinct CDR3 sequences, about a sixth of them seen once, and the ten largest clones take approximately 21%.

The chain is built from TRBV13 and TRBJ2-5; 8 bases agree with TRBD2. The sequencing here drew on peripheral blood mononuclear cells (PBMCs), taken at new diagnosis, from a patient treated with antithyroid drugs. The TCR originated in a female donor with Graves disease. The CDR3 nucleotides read TGTGCCAGCAGCCCAGCAGCGGGGGAAGAGACCCAGTACTTC. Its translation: CASSPAAGEETQYF.